The 32 T cell receptor beta chains given below trace back to one sample, sequenced in a study of cytomegalovirus exposure and HLA in healthy donors. Generated by immunoSEQ multiplex PCR, the TCRdb table keeps only in-frame clones and is missing some. The repertoire holds approximately 110,000 clones, with 85% to 90% as singletons. Sequenced: PBMCs. The receptors derive from a woman between 18 and 30 years old in good health and CMV-seronegative.

This chain links TRBV4-2 with TRBJ2-5, with TRBD2 matching over 15 bases. The CDR3 has 16 residues. Losses at the gene ends were 4 bases for V and 4 bases for J; bases not matched to a gene: 4. Germline CDR1 LGHNA, CDR2 YNFKEQ. CDR3 sequence reads: CASSPGLAGGGETQYF. Here the CDR3 DNA reads TGTGCCAGCAGCCCGGGACTAGCGGGAGGAGGAGAGACCCAGTACTTC.

There are a few counts of this clone. This chain joins TRBV7-8 and TRBJ1-4, with 10 bases lining up with TRBD1. Germline V CDR1 and CDR2: SGHVS, FQNEAQ. The V segment lost 5 bases and the J segment 10 bases; nucleotides outside the gene matches: 10. The CDR3 loop spans 15 amino acids. The CDR3 DNA sequence: TGTGCCAGCAGCCCAAACGGACAGGGGGTTCTAAAACTGTTTTTT. It translates to CASSPNGQGVLKLFF.

Comment on this clone: The sample carries other DNA sequences with the same CDR3. The CDR3 protein is CAWSAGTGIYNEQFF. The CDR3 region has the DNA TGTGCCTGGAGCGCCGGGACAGGGATCTACAATGAGCAGTTCTTC. This chain connects TRBV30 to TRBJ2-1, with TRBD1 matching over 9 bases. This CDR3 has 15 amino acids. V was clipped by 3 bases and J by 3 bases; unmatched bases: 6. The germline V gene encodes CDR1 GTSNPN and CDR2 SVGIG (reference sequence).

The V and J genes are TRBV29-1 and TRBJ2-6, with a tentative D call TRBD2 (6 bases). With 5 bases removed from V and 0 bases from J, the gap between germline ends came to 14 bases. Germline V gives CDR1 SQVTM, CDR2 ANQGSEA. This CDR3 is built from 16 residues. This chain's CDR3 is CSVPGLPSSGANVLTF. The CDR3 nucleotides are TGCAGCGTTCCGGGACTCCCAAGCTCTGGGGCCAACGTCCTGACTTTC.

The rearrangement links TRBV29-1 to TRBJ2-5, with D unresolved. V lost 6 bases, J lost 0 bases, and 11 bases lay in between. Germline V gives CDR1 SQVTM, CDR2 ANQGSEA. The CDR3 consists of 13 residues. The CDR3 spells CSVELTDQETQYF. The CDR3 bases are TGCAGCGTCGAACTCACGGACCAAGAGACCCAGTACTTC. Supplemented by reference TRBV29-1 and TRBJ2-5, the full variable domain reads SAVISQKPSRDICQRGTSLTIQCQVDSQVTMMFWYRQQPGQSLTLIATANQGSEATYESGFVIDKFPISRPNLTFSTLTVSNMSPEDSSIYLCSVELTDQETQYFGPGTRLLVL.

V and J are TRBV7-3 and TRBJ2-1; TRBD2 agrees at 8 bases. From germline, CDR1 is SGHTA and CDR2 FQGTGA. V lost 0 bases and J lost 9; bases outside the gene matches: 10. The CDR3 is 16 amino acids. CDR3 protein: CASSLTPLAGSGEQFF. For the CDR3, the DNA is TGTGCCAGCAGCTTAACCCCCCTAGCGGGCTCGGGTGAGCAGTTCTTC.

V gene TRBV5-1 combines with J gene TRBJ1-3; weak D call: TRBD1 (6 bases). Germline CDR1 and CDR2: SGHRS and YFSETQ. The length of the CDR3 is 18 residues. V dropped 0 bases and J dropped 0 bases, with 16 bases sitting between them. The CDR3 DNA is TGCGCCAGCAGCTTGGCCCCTCGAGGACAGACCTCTGGAAACACCATATATTTT. Its translation: CASSLAPRGQTSGNTIYF.

The chain uses TRBV18 and TRBJ2-5; 9 nucleotides agree with TRBD2. Trimming removed 3 bases from V and 2 bases from J; junction bases left unmatched: 13. There are 18 residues in the CDR3. CDR1 and CDR2 (germline): KGHSH, LQKENI. CDR3 protein: CASSPRLAGRSRQETQYF. The CDR3 DNA sequence: TGTGCCAGCTCACCTCGGCTAGCGGGAAGATCTAGGCAAGAGACCCAGTACTTC.

This clone was seen only a few times. The rearrangement joins TRBV5-4 to TRBJ1-2; 9 bases match TRBD1. This CDR3 comprises 15 residues. The trim removed 0 bases at V and 4 bases at J, leaving 4 bases unmatched. Germline V gene lookup returns CDR1 SGHNT and CDR2 YYREEE (reference sequence). The CDR3 loop is CASSLGDREGYGYTF. The CDR3 DNA follows: TGTGCCAGCAGCTTGGGGGACAGGGAGGGCTATGGCTACACCTTC. Full variable domain (outside the CDR3, taken from reference TRBV5-4 and TRBJ1-2): ETGVTQSPTHLIKTRGQQVTLRCSSQSGHNTVSWYQQALGQGPQFIFQYYREEENGRGNFPPRFSGLQFPNYSSELNVNALELDDSALYLCASSLGDREGYGYTFGSGTRLTVV.

The chain links TRBV5-1 to TRBJ2-2, with no clear D. This CDR3 spans 14 amino acids. Germline loops: CDR1 SGHRS, CDR2 YFSETQ. V was clipped by 0 bases and J by 5 bases, with 8 bases between them. The CDR3 sequence: CASSLDSLTGELFF. CDR3 bases: TGCGCCAGCAGCTTGGACAGCCTTACCGGGGAGCTGTTTTTT. Full variable domain (missing parts from reference TRBV5-1 and TRBJ2-2): KAGVTQTPRYLIKTRGQQVTLSCSPISGHRSVSWYQQTPGQGLQFLFEYFSETQRNKGNFPGRFSGRQFSNSRSEMNVSTLELGDSALYLCASSLDSLTGELFFGEGSRLTVL.

The chain combines TRBV4-3 with TRBJ2-1, with D possibly TRBD2 on 6 matching bases. Trimming removed 1 base at V and 11 bases at J, with 9 bases between. Germline-derived CDR1 and CDR2 are LGHNA and YSLEER. This CDR3 is 12 amino acids long. Written as DNA, the CDR3 is TGCGCCAGCAGCCAAGCGGGGGAAAAGCAGTTCTTC. Protein sequence: CASSQAGEKQFF.

The chain carries TRBV29-1 and TRBJ2-5; D may be TRBD2 (6 bases). Deletions cut 8 bases from V and 1 base from J, with 11 bases between. The CDR3 runs to 12 residues. The germline V gene encodes CDR1 SQVTM and CDR2 ANQGSEA. This CDR3 reads CSTTGGQETQYF. Here the CDR3 DNA reads TGCAGCACTACCGGGGGCCAAGAGACCCAGTACTTC.

In this sample, this clone turned up once. The chain carries TRBV28 and TRBJ1-5, with a possible D match to TRBD1 (6 bases). Germline loops: CDR1 MDHEN, CDR2 SYDVKM. The CDR3 consists of 12 residues. Trimming stripped 5 bases from V and 6 bases from J, with 8 bases between. CDR3 DNA: TGTGCCAGCAGTCAGGGGTCTCAGCCCCAGCATTTT. This gives the protein CASSQGSQPQHF.

The rearrangement joins TRBV28 to TRBJ2-4; D remains ambiguous. The germline V gene has CDR1 MDHEN and CDR2 SYDVKM. Trimming removed 2 bases from V and 1 base from J, with 6 bases in between. This CDR3 has 14 residues. CDR3 amino acids: CASSLGQAKNIQYF. Here the CDR3 DNA reads TGTGCCAGCAGTTTAGGCCAGGCCAAAAACATTCAGTACTTC.

J is TRBJ2-1 and V is TRBV28, with 11 positions matching TRBD2. Germline trimming cut 6 bases from V and 7 bases from J; bases unmatched to any gene: 8. Germline-derived CDR1 and CDR2 are MDHEN and SYDVKM. This CDR3 contains 15 residues. In DNA form, the CDR3 reads TGTGCCAGCAGATTAGCGGGAGGGCCGGAGAATGAGCAGTTCTTC. Protein: CASRLAGGPENEQFF.

The chain is built from TRBV6-5 and TRBJ1-2; TRBD1 might be the D (5 bases). V was trimmed by 6 bases and J by 0 bases, leaving 14 bases between them. CDR1 MNHEY and CDR2 SVGAGI come from the germline V gene. The CDR3 length is 15 residues. The CDR3 coding sequence is TGTGCCAGCAGCTACAGCAGGGTAGCTAACTATGGCTACACCTTC. Amino acids: CASSYSRVANYGYTF.

The CDR3 spells CSARTVYGYTF. The DNA for the CDR3 is TGCAGCGCCCGGACTGTTTATGGCTACACCTTC. The chain has TRBV29-1 and TRBJ1-2, with D unclear. CDR3 size: 11 residues. Germline loops: CDR1 SQVTM, CDR2 ANQGSEA. The V end was cut by 7 bases, the J end by 5 bases, with 11 bases between.

This clone was detected once. The chain has TRBV28 and TRBJ2-7; 7 bases align to TRBD1. The germline V gene has CDR1 MDHEN and CDR2 SYDVKM. Trimming at V came to 4 bases and at J to 7 bases, leaving 13 bases not matched to a gene. This CDR3 contains 15 residues. CDR3 residues: CASSYPGQHGGEQYF. In DNA form, the CDR3 reads TGTGCCAGCAGTTACCCGGGACAGCACGGTGGGGAGCAGTACTTC. The variable domain in full, with the rest retrieved from reference TRBV28 and TRBJ2-7, is DVKVTQSSRYLVKRTGEKVFLECVQDMDHENMFWYRQDPGLGLRLIYFSYDVKMKEKGDIPEGYSVSREKKERFSLILESASTNQTSMYLCASSYPGQHGGEQYFGPGTRLTVT.

V gene TRBV19 combines with J gene TRBJ2-1; 7 nucleotides align to TRBD2. The CDR3 totals 14 residues. Germline-derived CDR1 and CDR2 are LNHDA and SQIVND (reference sequence). Unmatched junction bases numbered 13, after V lost 10 bases and J lost 7 bases. The CDR3 region has the DNA TGTGCCACCGCGTGGGGGGGTTTGGGTAATGAGCAGTTCTTC. This encodes CATAWGGLGNEQFF.

V is TRBV19 and J is TRBJ1-5; D gene unclear. V was clipped by 5 bases and J by 0 bases, with 14 bases between them. The CDR3 sequence is 16 residues long. Per germline, CDR1 LNHDA and CDR2 SQIVND (reference sequence). The CDR3 sequence is CASSGWTGYSNQPQHF. The CDR3 DNA follows: TGTGCCAGTAGTGGTTGGACGGGATATAGCAATCAGCCCCAGCATTTT.

The CDR3 sequence is CASTGTGGNTIYF. For the CDR3, the DNA is TGTGCCAGTACCGGGACAGGGGGAAACACCATATATTTT. The chain combines TRBV19 with TRBJ1-3; TRBD1 aligns across 9 bases. With 7 bases clipped from V and 4 bases from J, the junction kept 2 bases outside the gene matches. CDR1 is LNHDA, CDR2 SQIVND, per germline (reference sequence). The CDR3 is 13 residues long.

This clone was detected only a few times. V is TRBV7-2 and J is TRBJ2-3; the D gene is possibly TRBD1 (6 bases). CDR3 size: 15 residues. V was pared by 5 bases and J by 3 bases, with 15 bases between. Germline V lookup: CDR1 SGHTA, CDR2 FQGNSA. The CDR3 loop is CASSPQRQATDTQYF. In nucleotides, the CDR3 is TGTGCCAGCAGCCCCCAAAGACAGGCTACAGATACGCAGTATTTT.

The chain couples TRBV21-1 to TRBJ2-7; the table calls TRBD2, which could not be checked here. TRBV21-1 is tagged as a pseudogene. The CDR3 sequence is 15 residues long. The CDR3 protein is CASKGSGRARYEQYF. The CDR3 bases are TGTGCCAGCAAAGGGAGCGGGAGGGCCCGCTACGAGCAGTACTTC.

The rearrangement links TRBV27 to TRBJ1-2, with 7 bases that match TRBD1. The CDR3 is 15 residues long. V shed 8 bases and J 3 bases; nucleotides not matched to a gene: 12. Looked up from germline, CDR1 is MNHEY and CDR2 is SMNVEV (reference sequence). The DNA of the CDR3 is TGTGCCAGCCAACCGACAGGGATCCCCTACTATGGCTACACCTTC. Amino acids: CASQPTGIPYYGYTF.

This sequence joins TRBV7-3 and TRBJ2-1, with 8 bases fitting TRBD1. The CDR3 length is 14 residues. Looked up from germline, CDR1 is SGHTA and CDR2 is FQGTGA. V lost 4 bases to trimming and J lost 5 bases; unmatched junction nucleotides: 4. The CDR3 nucleotides are TGTGCCAGCAGCTCCGGACAGGGTCACAATGAGCAGTTCTTC. It specifies CASSSGQGHNEQFF.

The genes are TRBV7-3 and TRBJ2-7, with D hard to call. Per the germline V gene, CDR1 is SGHTA and CDR2 is FQGTGA. The V and J ends lost 2 bases and 1 base respectively, with 12 bases between them. The CDR3 totals 15 residues. The DNA for the CDR3 is TGTGCCAGCAGCTTAGGTCCCACTCGATCCTACGAGCAGTACTTC. It encodes CASSLGPTRSYEQYF.

The V call is TRBV29-1, the J call TRBJ2-7; possible D gene TRBD2, 5 bases. The germline V gene has CDR1 SQVTM and CDR2 ANQGSEA. The length of the CDR3 is 11 residues. With 8 bases removed from V and 1 base from J, the gap between germline ends came to 9 bases. Written as DNA, the CDR3 is TGCAGCTCGGGGAATTCCTACGAGCAGTACTTC. Protein product: CSSGNSYEQYF.

This clone was observed a handful of times. The V and J genes are TRBV15 and TRBJ1-2, with D perhaps TRBD1 (5 bases). With 0 bases removed from V and 3 bases from J, the gap between germline ends came to 17 bases. The CDR3 is made up of 17 amino acids. Germline-derived CDR1 and CDR2 are LNHNV and YYDKDF (reference sequence). The CDR3 nucleotides read TGTGCCACCAGCAGAGATCACATAGCCTCGGGGGACTATGGCTACACCTTC. Encoded protein: CATSRDHIASGDYGYTF.

CDR3 sequence: CASSVHQGDTEAFF. The CDR3 nucleotides read TGTGCCAGCAGTGTGCATCAGGGCGACACTGAAGCTTTCTTT. The chain has TRBV6-1 and TRBJ1-1, with D possibly TRBD1 on 5 matching bases. The CDR3 consists of 14 residues. In germline, CDR1 is MNHNS, CDR2 SASEGT. Trimming pared 4 bases from V and 3 bases from J, leaving 12 bases between.

This clone was seen once. The gene calls are TRBV5-5 and TRBJ2-3; TRBD2 aligns across 9 bases. The J segment lost 4 bases and the V segment lost 4 bases, leaving 7 bases of the junction unmatched. CDR1 is SGHKS and CDR2 is YYEKEE in the germline V gene (reference sequence). The CDR3 is 15 amino acids. The CDR3 sequence: CASSSSGGSPDTQYF. In DNA form, the CDR3 reads TGTGCCAGCAGCAGTAGCGGGGGCTCCCCAGATACGCAGTATTTT.

The genes are TRBV7-8 and TRBJ2-5; 9 nucleotides align to TRBD1. This CDR3 region has 15 residues. J lost 6 bases, V lost 6 bases, and 11 bases had no gene match. Germline CDR1 and CDR2: SGHVS and FQNEAQ. DNA for the CDR3: TGTGCCAGCAGATCTAGGACAGGGGAGATAAAGACCCAGTACTTC. This gives the protein CASRSRTGEIKTQYF.

This chain uses TRBV29-1 with TRBJ2-3, with unresolved D. V was cut by 1 base and J by 2 bases, with 7 bases left in between. This CDR3 contains 13 residues. Germline V gives CDR1 SQVTM, CDR2 ANQGSEA. The CDR3 loop reads CSVEASYTDTQYF. The CDR3 nucleotides are TGCAGCGTTGAAGCTTCGTACACAGATACGCAGTATTTT.